One and the same sample provided the 13 T cell receptor beta chains below, sequenced in a study of OX40 agonist ivuxolimab in advanced cancers. Only in-frame clones appear in the TCRdb table, and some are missing; sequencing was by immunoSEQ multiplex PCR. The sample shows about 86,000 clones, about 90% of them seen only once. The source was CD4+ or CD8+ T cells sorted from blood, collected in a trial of the OX40 agonist ivuxolimab. The source of these receptors is an adult with an advanced solid tumor such as melanoma, head and neck, liver or kidney cancer.

The rearrangement joins TRBV10-3 to TRBJ2-3; TRBD2 matches 12 bases. V shed 6 bases and J 4 bases; nucleotides not matched to a gene: 5. This CDR3 contains 15 residues. Germline-derived CDR1 and CDR2 are ENHRY and SYGVKD. Here the CDR3 reads CAIRRTSGIADTQYF. CDR3 DNA sequence: TGTGCCATCAGGAGGACTAGCGGGATCGCAGATACGCAGTATTTT.

The chain recombines TRBV10-3 with TRBJ2-2; no firm D call. The CDR3 runs 15 residues. The ends were cut back, 10 bases at V and 0 bases at J, with 15 bases in the middle. CDR1 and CDR2 (germline): ENHRY, SYGVKD. The CDR3 protein is CATIKNPANTGELFF. The DNA of the CDR3 is TGTGCCACCATAAAGAATCCAGCGAACACCGGGGAGCTGTTTTTT.

V and J are TRBV10-1 and TRBJ2-7; TRBD1 matches at 8 bases. This CDR3 comprises 14 residues. Germline CDR1 and CDR2: WNHNN and SYGVQD (reference sequence). Trimming cost V 10 bases and J 4 bases; bases outside gene matches: 12. The CDR3 sequence: CATSEGTGTYEQYF. In DNA, the CDR3 is TGCGCCACCTCAGAAGGGACAGGAACGTACGAGCAGTACTTC.

The gene calls are TRBV11-2 and TRBJ2-3, with TRBD1 identical over 10 bases. Germline V CDR1 and CDR2: SGHAT, FQNNGV. This CDR3 spans 16 amino acids. The CDR3 region is CATPTDRDRGSDTQYF. The CDR3 DNA is TGTGCTACGCCAACTGACCGGGACAGGGGTTCAGATACGCAGTATTTT.

The chain recombines TRBV27 with TRBJ2-6, with 9 positions matching TRBD1. J lost 0 bases, V lost 4 bases, and 7 bases had no gene match. Germline lookup yields CDR1 MNHEY and CDR2 SMNVEV (reference sequence). The CDR3 is 18 residues long. Written as DNA, the CDR3 is TGTGCCAGCAGTTCGGGGACAGGGAGTATCTCTGGGGCCAACGTCCTGACTTTC. It encodes CASSSGTGSISGANVLTF. Supplemented by reference TRBV27 and TRBJ2-6, the full variable domain reads EAQVTQNPRYLITVTGKKLTVTCSQNMNHEYMSWYRQDPGLGLRQIYYSMNVEVTDKGDVPEGYKVSRKEKRNFPLILESPSPNQTSLYFCASSSGTGSISGANVLTFGAGSRLTVL.

This sequence joins TRBV30 and TRBJ1-5; D is unresolved. The length of the CDR3 is 14 residues. CDR1 GTSNPN and CDR2 SVGIG come from the germline V gene (reference sequence). V was shortened by 0 bases and J by 5 bases, with 11 bases between the two germline ends. The CDR3 reads CAWSVGQVDQPQHF. In DNA, the CDR3 is TGTGCCTGGAGTGTAGGGCAGGTCGATCAGCCCCAGCATTTT.

J is TRBJ2-7 and V is TRBV9, with 10 bases identical to TRBD1. This CDR3 is 15 amino acids long. Germline assignment: CDR1 SGDLS and CDR2 YYNGEE. The junction had 2 bases not matched to a gene; V was cut back by 0 bases and J by 2 bases. CDR3 loop: CASSVEGTGAYEQYF. CDR3 sequence (DNA): TGTGCCAGCAGCGTAGAGGGGACAGGGGCCTACGAGCAGTACTTC.

The genes are TRBV5-1 and TRBJ1-4; no clear D. V lost 2 bases and J lost 6, with 11 bases in between. The CDR3 has 14 residues. The V gene's germline CDR1 is SGHRS and CDR2 YFSETQ. The CDR3 sequence: CASSFGSTDEKLFF. Written as DNA, the CDR3 is TGCGCCAGCAGCTTCGGGAGTACGGATGAAAAACTGTTTTTT.

The gene calls are TRBV4-1 and TRBJ2-4; D gene unclear. Germline CDR1 and CDR2: MGHRA and YSYEKL. V gave up 7 bases and J gave up 3 bases, with 13 bases separating them. The CDR3 runs 14 residues. The CDR3 spells CASTSAGYKNIQYF. The CDR3 coding sequence is TGCGCCAGCACCTCGGCAGGCTACAAAAACATTCAGTACTTC.

CDR3 nucleotide sequence: TGCGCCAGCAGCCTGGGACTAGGAGTAAATGAGCAGTTCTTC. Translated: CASSLGLGVNEQFF. The rearrangement links TRBV4-1 to TRBJ2-1; TRBD2 matches at 8 bases. V lost 4 bases to trimming and J lost 7 bases; unmatched junction nucleotides: 6. This CDR3 is built from 14 residues. Germline values: CDR1 MGHRA, CDR2 YSYEKL.

This clone was recorded once. The chain has TRBV11-3 and TRBJ1-2; TRBD1 might be the D (6 bases). The CDR3 totals 12 residues. Trimming pared 1 base from V and 8 bases from J, leaving 8 bases between. In germline, CDR1 is SGHNT, CDR2 YENEEA. Written as DNA, the CDR3 is TGTGCCAGCAGCTTAGCGGGGGGCGGCTACACCTTC. It translates to CASSLAGGGYTF.

The rearrangement links TRBV15 to TRBJ2-7; TRBD2 matches 7 bases. This CDR3 contains 17 residues. In germline, CDR1 is LNHNV, CDR2 YYDKDF (reference sequence). V dropped 2 bases and J dropped 3; count of bases not matched to a gene: 13. CDR3 DNA: TGTGCCACCAGCAGAAGGGACTACCTAAACCCCAACTACGAGCAGTACTTC. Amino acid sequence: CATSRRDYLNPNYEQYF.

This chain links TRBV2 with TRBJ2-7; 7 bases match TRBD2. CDR1 and CDR2 (germline): SNHLY, FYNNEI. Unmatched junction bases numbered 3, after V lost 1 base and J lost 3 bases. CDR3 size: 14 residues. CDR3 nucleotide sequence: TGTGCCAGCAGTGAAGAAAAGCGGGGCTACGAGCAGTACTTC. The encoded protein is CASSEEKRGYEQYF. The full variable domain, rest sourced from reference TRBV2 and TRBJ2-7, is EPEVTQTPSHQVTQMGQEVILRCVPISNHLYFYWYRQILGQKVEFLVSFYNNEISEKSEIFDDQFSVERPDGSNFTLKIRSTKLEDSAMYFCASSEEKRGYEQYFGPGTRLTVT.